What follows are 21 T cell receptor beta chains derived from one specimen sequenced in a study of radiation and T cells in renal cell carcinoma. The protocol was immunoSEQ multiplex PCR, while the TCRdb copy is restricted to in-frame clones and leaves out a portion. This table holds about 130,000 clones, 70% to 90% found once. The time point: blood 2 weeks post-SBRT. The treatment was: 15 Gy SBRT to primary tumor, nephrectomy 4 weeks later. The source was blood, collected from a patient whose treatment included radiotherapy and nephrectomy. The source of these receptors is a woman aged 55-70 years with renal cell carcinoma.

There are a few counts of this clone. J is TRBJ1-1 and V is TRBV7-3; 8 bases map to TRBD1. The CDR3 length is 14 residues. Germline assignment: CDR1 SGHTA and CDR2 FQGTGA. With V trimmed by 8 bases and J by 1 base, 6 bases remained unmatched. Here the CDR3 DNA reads TGTGCCAGCGCCCACAGGGGGGAGAACACTGAAGCTTTCTTT. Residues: CASAHRGENTEAFF.

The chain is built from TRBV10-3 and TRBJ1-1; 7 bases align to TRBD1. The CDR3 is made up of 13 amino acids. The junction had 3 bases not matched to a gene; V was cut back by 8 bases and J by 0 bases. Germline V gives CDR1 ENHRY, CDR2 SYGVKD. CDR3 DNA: TGTGCCATCCGGACAGGCATGAACACTGAAGCTTTCTTT. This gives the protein CAIRTGMNTEAFF.

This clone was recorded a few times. DNA of the CDR3: TGTGCCAGTAGTACAGCGGACAGGGGCGGCTCTGGAAACACCATATATTTT. Residues: CASSTADRGGSGNTIYF. The chain combines TRBV19 with TRBJ1-3; TRBD1 matches 9 bases. The CDR3 loop spans 17 amino acids. V lost 4 bases, J lost 0 bases, and 7 bases stayed unmatched. Germline V gene sequence: CDR1 LNHDA, CDR2 SQIVND (reference sequence).

This CDR3 reads CASSSFGGGSETQYF. The CDR3 bases are TGTGCCAGCAGCTCCTTCGGGGGGGGCTCGGAGACCCAGTACTTC. The rearrangement uses TRBV5-6 and TRBJ2-5; 8 nucleotides align to TRBD2. The CDR3 contains 15 residues. V lost 3 bases, J lost 5 bases, and 9 bases stayed unmatched. Germline lookup yields CDR1 SGHDT and CDR2 YYEEEE.

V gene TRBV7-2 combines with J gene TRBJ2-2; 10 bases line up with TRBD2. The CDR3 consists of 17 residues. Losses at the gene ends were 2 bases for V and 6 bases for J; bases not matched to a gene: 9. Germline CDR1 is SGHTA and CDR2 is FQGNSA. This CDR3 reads CASSLRLAGVQSGELFF. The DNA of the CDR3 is TGTGCCAGCAGCTTACGGCTAGCGGGGGTCCAATCCGGGGAGCTGTTTTTT.

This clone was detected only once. The CDR3 bases are TGTGCCGCCAGGGGGGGCTCGGGCTATGGCTACACCTTC. This encodes CAARGGSGYGYTF. J is TRBJ1-2 and V is TRBV6-5; 7 nucleotides align to TRBD1. The CDR3 contains 13 residues. The V and J ends lost 11 bases and 4 bases, in that order; junction bases with no gene match: 10. Looked up from germline, CDR1 is MNHEY and CDR2 is SVGAGI.

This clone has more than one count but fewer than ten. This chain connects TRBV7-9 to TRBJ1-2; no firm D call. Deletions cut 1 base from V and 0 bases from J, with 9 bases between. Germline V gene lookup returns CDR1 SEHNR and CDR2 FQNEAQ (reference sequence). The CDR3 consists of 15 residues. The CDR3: CASSLVHVANYGYTF. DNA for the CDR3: TGTGCCAGCAGCTTAGTCCATGTGGCTAACTATGGCTACACCTTC.

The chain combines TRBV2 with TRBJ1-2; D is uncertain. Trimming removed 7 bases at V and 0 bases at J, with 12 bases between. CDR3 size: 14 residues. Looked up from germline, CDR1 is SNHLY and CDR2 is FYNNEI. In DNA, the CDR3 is TGTGCCAGCATCCAGAGGGAGACTAACTATGGCTACACCTTC. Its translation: CASIQRETNYGYTF.

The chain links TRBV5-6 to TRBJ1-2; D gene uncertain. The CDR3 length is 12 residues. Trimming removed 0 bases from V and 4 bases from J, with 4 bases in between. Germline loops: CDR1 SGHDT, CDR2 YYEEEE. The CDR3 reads CASSLVPYGYTF. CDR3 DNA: TGTGCCAGCAGCTTGGTTCCCTATGGCTACACCTTC.

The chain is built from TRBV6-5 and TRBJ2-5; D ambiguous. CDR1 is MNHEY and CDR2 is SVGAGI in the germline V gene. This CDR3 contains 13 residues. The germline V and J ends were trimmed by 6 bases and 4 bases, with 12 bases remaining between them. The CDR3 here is CASSGRVPETQYF. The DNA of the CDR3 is TGTGCCAGCAGCGGACGTGTCCCAGAGACCCAGTACTTC.

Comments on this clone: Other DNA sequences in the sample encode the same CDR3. The CDR3: CASSLRGNTEAFF. The CDR3 DNA sequence: TGCGCCAGCAGCTTGCGGGGGAACACTGAAGCTTTCTTT. The V and J genes are TRBV5-1 and TRBJ1-1; D gene ambiguous. The CDR3 is 13 residues long. The V end was cut by 1 base, the J end by 1 base, with 5 bases between. Germline CDR1 and CDR2: SGHRS and YFSETQ.

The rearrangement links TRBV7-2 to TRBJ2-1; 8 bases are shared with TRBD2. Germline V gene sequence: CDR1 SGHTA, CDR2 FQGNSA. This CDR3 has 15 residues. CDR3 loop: CATGGADLSYNEQFF. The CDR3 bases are TGTGCGACCGGGGGGGCAGACCTCTCCTACAATGAGCAGTTCTTC.

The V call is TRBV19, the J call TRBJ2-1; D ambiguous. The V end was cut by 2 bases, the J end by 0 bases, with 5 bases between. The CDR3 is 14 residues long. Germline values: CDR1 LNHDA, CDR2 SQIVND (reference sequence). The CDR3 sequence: CASSIHSSYNEQFF. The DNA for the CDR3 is TGTGCCAGTAGTATACATAGCTCCTACAATGAGCAGTTCTTC.

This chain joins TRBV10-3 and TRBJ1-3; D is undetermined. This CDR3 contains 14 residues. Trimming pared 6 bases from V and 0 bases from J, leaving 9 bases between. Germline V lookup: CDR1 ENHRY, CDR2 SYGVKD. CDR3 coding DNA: TGTGCCATCAGGAGGAGGACCTCTGGAAACACCATATATTTT. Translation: CAIRRRTSGNTIYF.

CDR3 sequence reads: CASSPSHKTDWPYEQYF. CDR3 bases: TGTGCCAGCAGCCCCTCTCACAAGACGGACTGGCCCTACGAGCAGTACTTC. The rearrangement joins TRBV9 to TRBJ2-7, with a possible D match to TRBD2 (5 bases). CDR3 length: 17 residues. Germline CDR1 and CDR2: SGDLS and YYNGEE. The ends were cut back, 4 bases at V and 2 bases at J, with 22 bases in the middle.

CDR3 in DNA: TGCGCCAGCAGTCAACAAGGTTCGCTCTCTGGAAACACCATATATTTT. This codes for CASSQQGSLSGNTIYF. The chain is built from TRBV23-1 and TRBJ1-3; no clear D gene. TRBV23-1 is an ORF, with its function uncertain. Between the trimmed V and J ends, which lost 2 bases and 0 bases, there was a span of 11 bases. This CDR3 is 16 amino acids long.

CDR3 amino acids: CASSQGQDNQPQHF. CDR3 DNA sequence: TGCGCCAGCAGCCAGGGACAGGACAATCAGCCCCAGCATTTT. The chain uses TRBV4-1 and TRBJ1-5; TRBD1 aligns across 8 bases. The CDR3 length is 14 residues. Germline CDR1 reads MGHRA; CDR2 reads YSYEKL. The V and J ends lost 3 bases and 3 bases, in that order; junction bases with no gene match: 1.

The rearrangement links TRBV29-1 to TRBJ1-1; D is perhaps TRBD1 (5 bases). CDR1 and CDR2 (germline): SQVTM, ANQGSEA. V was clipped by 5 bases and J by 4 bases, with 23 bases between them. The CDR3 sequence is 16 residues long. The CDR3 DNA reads TGCAGCGTTAATGGGGGGAGGACGAGGGGTGGCACTGAAGCTTTCTTT. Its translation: CSVNGGRTRGGTEAFF.

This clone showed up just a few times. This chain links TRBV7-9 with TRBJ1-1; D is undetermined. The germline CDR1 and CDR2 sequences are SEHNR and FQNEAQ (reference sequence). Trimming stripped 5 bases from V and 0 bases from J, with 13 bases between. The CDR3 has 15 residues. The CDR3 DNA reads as TGTGCCAGCAGCCCCGACTCTCTAATGAACACTGAAGCTTTCTTT. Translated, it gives CASSPDSLMNTEAFF.

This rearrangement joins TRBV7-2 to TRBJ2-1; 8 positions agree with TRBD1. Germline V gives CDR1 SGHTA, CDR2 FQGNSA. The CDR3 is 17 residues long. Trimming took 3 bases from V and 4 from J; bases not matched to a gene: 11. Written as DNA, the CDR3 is TGTGCCAGCAGCTTCCCCGCAGGGGGCTCACCTTACAATGAGCAGTTCTTC. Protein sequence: CASSFPAGGSPYNEQFF.

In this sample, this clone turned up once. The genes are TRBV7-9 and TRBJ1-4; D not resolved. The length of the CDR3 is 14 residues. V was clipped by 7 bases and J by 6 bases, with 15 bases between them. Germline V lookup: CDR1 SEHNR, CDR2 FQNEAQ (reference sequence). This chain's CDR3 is CASNFGAGDEKLFF. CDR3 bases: TGTGCCAGCAACTTTGGAGCCGGGGATGAAAAACTGTTTTTT. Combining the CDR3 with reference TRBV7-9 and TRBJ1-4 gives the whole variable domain DTGVSQNPRHKITKRGQNVTFRCDPISEHNRLYWYRQTLGQGPEFLTYFQNEAQLEKSRLLSDRFSAERPKGSFSTLEIQRTEQGDSAMYLCASNFGAGDEKLFFGSGTQLSVL.